The clone carrying this TCR beta chain was observed a few times. The antigen is not known. The sample is drawn from a study of T cells after posttransplantation cyclophosphamide. General study results and limits: Recipient CMV seropositivity and CMV reactivation strongly tracked TRB clonality. Later blood repertoires were often dominated by clones from the donor CD8+ memory compartment. TRB overlap between skin or GI tissue T cells and blood was limited.

This CDR3 region has 15 residues. The J segment lost 5 bases and the V segment lost 9 bases, leaving 14 bases of the junction unmatched. In germline, CDR1 is MNHNS, CDR2 SASEGT. Repertoires were generated with immunoSEQ multiplex PCR, while TCRdb's copy carries only in-frame clones and drops some. The sample includes 35,000 to 40,000 clones, none of them occurring once. This sequence was found in a man in his thirties or forties in good health and a related stem cell transplant donor. The gene calls are TRBV6-1 and TRBJ1-2, with 8 bases identical to TRBD1. The sample consisted of PBMCs. The CDR3 is CASPRDRTGLYGYTF. The CDR3 bases are TGTGCCAGTCCCCGAGACAGGACAGGGCTATATGGCTACACCTTC.